The sequence of this T cell receptor beta chain was determined in a study of blood T cell repertoires in COVID-19. Overall study context: The study drew acute and convalescent COVID-19 samples from the United States, Italy and Spain.

The repertoire was sequenced with immunoSEQ multiplex PCR; TCRdb's copy has only in-frame clones and lacks some. The repertoire has under 200,000 clones, approximately 87% of them found once; the top ten carry 6.5% to 8%. The study drew participants aged about 18 to 90 years from some 24 US areas. Resolution of symptoms, clearance, or two negative PCRs was present in recovered Cohort 3 donors. CDR3 length equals 12 residues. Per the germline V gene, CDR1 is LNHDA and CDR2 is SQIVND (reference sequence). Trimming left V 5 bases short and J 4 bases short, with 7 bases between. Sequenced sample: PBMCs or T cells enriched from blood (not recorded which). The TCR originated in a woman between 45 and 60 years old who had recovered from COVID-19. The V call is TRBV19, the J call TRBJ2-3, with no clear D. In DNA, the CDR3 is TGTGCCAGTAGTCCCCACTCAGATACGCAGTATTTT. Translation: CASSPHSDTQYF.